The clone carrying this T cell receptor beta chain was counted once. The junction had 4 bases not matched to a gene; V was cut back by 3 bases and J by 4 bases. CDR1 is SNHLY and CDR2 is FYNNEI in the germline V gene. This CDR3 is built from 15 residues. The data stem from a study of blood T cell repertoires in COVID-19. Per the original data handling: Amplification from reference gene primers served as the basis for estimated nucleated cell counts. The repertoire was sequenced with immunoSEQ multiplex PCR; TCRdb's copy has only in-frame clones and lacks some. The V and J calls and clone size are taken from that table; D and trimming were inferred from the DNA. The sample gives 250,000 to 350,000 clones, about nine tenths of which show up once; over 2% is in the top ten.

The TCR was taken from a woman aged 50 to 65 who had recovered from COVID-19. The chain recombines TRBV2 with TRBJ2-1, with TRBD2 matching over 9 bases. Sequenced material: peripheral blood. Written as DNA, the CDR3 is TGTGCCAGCAGTGAGAGGCGGGGGGGGTACAATGAGCAGTTCTTC. This codes for CASSERRGGYNEQFF.